This TCR beta chain was profiled in a study of OX40 agonist ivuxolimab in advanced cancers. For the study at large: Patients took ivuxolimab, an agonistic anti-OX40 (CD134) antibody. Study-level points and caveats: Doses of 0.1 to 3.0 mg/kg were accompanied by clonal expansion of CD4+ and CD8+ blood T cells by week 6.

CDR3 size: 17 residues. V was cut by 6 bases and J by 6 bases, with 25 bases left in between. Germline V gives CDR1 SGHDN, CDR2 FVKESK. In the case of this clone: Its cognate antigen is unknown.

Assay used: immunoSEQ multiplex PCR; TCRdb lists only in-frame clones, some missing. This sample has around 59,000 clones, with about 89% found just once. Cycle 7 day 1, cycle 4 day 1, and baseline were the timepoints at which blood was sampled. This receptor was obtained from an adult with an advanced solid tumor such as melanoma, head and neck, liver or kidney cancer. The sample consisted of CD4+ or CD8+ T cells sorted from blood, taken in a trial of the OX40 agonist ivuxolimab. The rearrangement links TRBV14 to TRBJ2-3, with D unresolved. CDR3 amino acids: CASSAYPGLVLADTQYF. CDR3 coding DNA: TGTGCCAGCAGTGCCTATCCGGGCCTCGTCTTGGCGGATACGCAGTATTTT.